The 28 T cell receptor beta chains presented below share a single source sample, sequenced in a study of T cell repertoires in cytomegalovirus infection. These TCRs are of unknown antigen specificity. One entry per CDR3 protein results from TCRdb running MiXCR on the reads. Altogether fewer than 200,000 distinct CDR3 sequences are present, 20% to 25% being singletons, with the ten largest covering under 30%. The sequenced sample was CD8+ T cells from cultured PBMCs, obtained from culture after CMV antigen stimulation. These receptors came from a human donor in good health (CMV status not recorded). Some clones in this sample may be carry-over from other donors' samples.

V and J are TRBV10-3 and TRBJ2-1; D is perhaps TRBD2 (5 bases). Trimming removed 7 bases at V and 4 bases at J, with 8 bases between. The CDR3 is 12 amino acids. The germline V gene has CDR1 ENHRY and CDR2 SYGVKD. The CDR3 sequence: CAINGLYNEQFF. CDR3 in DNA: TGTGCCATCAACGGACTGTACAATGAGCAGTTCTTC.

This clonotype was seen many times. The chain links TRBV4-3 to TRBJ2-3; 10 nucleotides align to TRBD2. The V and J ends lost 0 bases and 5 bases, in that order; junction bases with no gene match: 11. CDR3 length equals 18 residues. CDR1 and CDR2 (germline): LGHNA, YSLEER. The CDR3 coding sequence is TGCGCCAGCAGCCAAGACGTTGATCTAGCGGGGGCGGTAGATACGCAGTATTTT. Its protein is CASSQDVDLAGAVDTQYF.

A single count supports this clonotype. CDR3 amino acids: CASSQAAGLETQYF. The CDR3 bases are TGCGCCAGCAGCCAAGCCGCAGGGTTAGAGACCCAGTACTTC. This rearrangement joins TRBV4-1 to TRBJ2-5; D is perhaps TRBD1 (5 bases). The CDR3 totals 14 residues. Deletions cut 1 base from V and 4 bases from J, with 10 bases between. Germline CDR1 reads MGHRA; CDR2 reads YSYEKL.

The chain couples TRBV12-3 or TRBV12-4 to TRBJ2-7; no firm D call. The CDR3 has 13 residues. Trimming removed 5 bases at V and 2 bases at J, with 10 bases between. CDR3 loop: CASSPRLPYEQYF. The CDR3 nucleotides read TGTGCCAGCAGTCCACGACTCCCCTACGAGCAGTACTTC.

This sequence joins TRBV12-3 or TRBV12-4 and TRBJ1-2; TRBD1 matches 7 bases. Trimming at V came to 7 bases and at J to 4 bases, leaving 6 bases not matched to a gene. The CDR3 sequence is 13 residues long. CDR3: CASTTGQLYGYTF. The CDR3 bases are TGTGCCAGCACTACGGGACAGCTCTATGGCTACACCTTC.

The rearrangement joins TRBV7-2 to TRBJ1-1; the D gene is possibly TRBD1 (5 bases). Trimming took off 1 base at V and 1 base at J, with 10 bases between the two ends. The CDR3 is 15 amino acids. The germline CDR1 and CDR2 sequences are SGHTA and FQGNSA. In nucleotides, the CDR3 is TGTGCCAGCAGCTTAGGGGCAGGGACGAACACTGAAGCTTTCTTT. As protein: CASSLGAGTNTEAFF.

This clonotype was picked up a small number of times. The CDR3 DNA reads as TGTGCCAGCAGCCCAACGAGACAGGGAATCAGGGACACTGAAGCTTTCTTT. It encodes CASSPTRQGIRDTEAFF. V gene TRBV7-8 combines with J gene TRBJ1-1, with 7 bases fitting TRBD1. Trimming removed 5 bases from V and 3 bases from J; junction bases left unmatched: 15. CDR1 is SGHVS and CDR2 is FQNEAQ in the germline V gene. The CDR3 runs 17 residues.

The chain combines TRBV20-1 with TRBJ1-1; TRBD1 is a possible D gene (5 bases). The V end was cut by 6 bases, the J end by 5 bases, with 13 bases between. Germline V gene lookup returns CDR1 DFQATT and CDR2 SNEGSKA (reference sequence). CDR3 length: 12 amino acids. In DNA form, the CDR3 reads TGCAGTGCCGAGGTAAGGGGTACTGAAGCTTTCTTT. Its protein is CSAEVRGTEAFF.

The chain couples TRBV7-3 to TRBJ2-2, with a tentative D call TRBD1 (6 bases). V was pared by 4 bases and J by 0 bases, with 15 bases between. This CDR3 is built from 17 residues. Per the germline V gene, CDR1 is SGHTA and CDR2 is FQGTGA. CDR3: CASSSSGTTANTGELFF. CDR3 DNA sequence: TGTGCCAGCAGCTCCTCCGGGACAACTGCGAACACCGGGGAGCTGTTTTTT. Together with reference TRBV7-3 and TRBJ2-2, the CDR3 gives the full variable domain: GAGVSQTPSNKVTEKGKYVELRCDPISGHTALYWYRQSLGQGPEFLIYFQGTGAADDSGLPNDRFFAVRPEGSVSTLKIQRTERGDSAVYLCASSSSGTTANTGELFFGEGSRLTVL.

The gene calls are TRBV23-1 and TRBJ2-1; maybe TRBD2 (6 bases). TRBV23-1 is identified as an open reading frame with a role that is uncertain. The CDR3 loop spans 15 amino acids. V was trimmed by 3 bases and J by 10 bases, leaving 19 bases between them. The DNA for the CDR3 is TGCGCCAGCAGTCATTATTTCTTCCCGGGACTCGAGCAGTTCTTC. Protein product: CASSHYFFPGLEQFF.

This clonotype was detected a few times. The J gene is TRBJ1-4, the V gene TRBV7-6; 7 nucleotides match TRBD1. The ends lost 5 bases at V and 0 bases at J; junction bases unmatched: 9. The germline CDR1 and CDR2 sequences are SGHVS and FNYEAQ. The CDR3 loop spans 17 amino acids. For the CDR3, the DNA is TGTGCCAGCAGCCAACCAAGGGGGCTATCAACTAATGAAAAACTGTTTTTT. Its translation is CASSQPRGLSTNEKLFF.

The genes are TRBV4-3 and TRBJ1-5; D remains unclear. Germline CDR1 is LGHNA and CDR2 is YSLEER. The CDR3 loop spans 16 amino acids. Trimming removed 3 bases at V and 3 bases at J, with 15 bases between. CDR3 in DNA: TGCGCCAGCAGCCAGGATACAAGCATTTACAATCAGCCCCAGCATTTT. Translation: CASSQDTSIYNQPQHF.

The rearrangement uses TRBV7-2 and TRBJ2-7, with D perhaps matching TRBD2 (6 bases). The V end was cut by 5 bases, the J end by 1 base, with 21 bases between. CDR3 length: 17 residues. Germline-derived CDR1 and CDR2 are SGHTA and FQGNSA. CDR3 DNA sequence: TGTGCCAGCAGCCTCGAGGGTCCGTTGGGGGGTTCCTACGAGCAGTACTTC. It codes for CASSLEGPLGGSYEQYF. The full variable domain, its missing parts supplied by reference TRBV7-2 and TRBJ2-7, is GAGVSQSPSNKVTEKGKDVELRCDPISGHTALYWYRQSLGQGLEFLIYFQGNSAPDKSGLPSDRFSAERTGGSVSTLTIQRTQQEDSAVYLCASSLEGPLGGSYEQYFGPGTRLTVT.

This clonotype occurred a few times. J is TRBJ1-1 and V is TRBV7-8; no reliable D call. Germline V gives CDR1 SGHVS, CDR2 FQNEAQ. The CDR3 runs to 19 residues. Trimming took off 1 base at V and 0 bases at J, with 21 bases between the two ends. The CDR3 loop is CASSLEAREGDVLNTEAFF. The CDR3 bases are TGTGCCAGCAGCTTAGAGGCAAGGGAAGGTGACGTTTTGAACACTGAAGCTTTCTTT. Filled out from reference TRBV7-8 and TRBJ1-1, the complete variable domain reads GAGVSQSPRYKVAKRGQDVALRCDPISGHVSLFWYQQALGQGPEFLTYFQNEAQLDKSGLPSDRFFAERPEGSVSTLKIQRTQQEDSAVYLCASSLEAREGDVLNTEAFFGQGTRLTVV.

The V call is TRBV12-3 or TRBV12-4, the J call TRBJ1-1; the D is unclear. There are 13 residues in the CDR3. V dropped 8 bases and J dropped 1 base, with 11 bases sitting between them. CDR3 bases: TGTGCCAGCGGCGGTACTGAGAACACTGAAGCTTTCTTT. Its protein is CASGGTENTEAFF.

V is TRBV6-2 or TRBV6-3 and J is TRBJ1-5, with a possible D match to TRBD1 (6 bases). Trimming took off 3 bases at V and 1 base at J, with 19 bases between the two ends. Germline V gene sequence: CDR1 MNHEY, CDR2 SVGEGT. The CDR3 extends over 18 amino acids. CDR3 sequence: CASSYHGTGRRSNQPQHF. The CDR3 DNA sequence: TGTGCCAGCAGTTATCATGGTACAGGGCGAAGAAGCAATCAGCCCCAGCATTTT.

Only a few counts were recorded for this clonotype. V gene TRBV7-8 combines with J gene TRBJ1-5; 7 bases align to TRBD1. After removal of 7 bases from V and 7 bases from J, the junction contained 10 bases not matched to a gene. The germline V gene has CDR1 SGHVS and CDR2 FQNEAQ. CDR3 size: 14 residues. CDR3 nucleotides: TGTGCCAGCAACTCGGGACAGCCAGGACAGCCCCAGCATTTT. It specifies CASNSGQPGQPQHF.

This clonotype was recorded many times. CDR3 amino acids: CASSLRDSSYNEQFF. DNA for the CDR3: TGTGCCAGCAGCTTAAGGGACAGCTCCTACAATGAGCAGTTCTTC. The chain couples TRBV7-9 to TRBJ2-1, with 7 bases aligning to TRBD1. Germline trimming cut 2 bases from V and 0 bases from J; bases unmatched to any gene: 1. CDR3 length equals 15 residues. Per germline, CDR1 SEHNR and CDR2 FQNEAQ (reference sequence).

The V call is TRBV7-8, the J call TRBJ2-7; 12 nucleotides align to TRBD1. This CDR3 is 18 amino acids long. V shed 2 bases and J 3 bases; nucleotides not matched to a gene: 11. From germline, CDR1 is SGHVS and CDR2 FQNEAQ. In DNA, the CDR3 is TGTGCCAGCAGCTTATCCGGGACAGGGGGCTCGGGAAACTACGAGCAGTACTTC. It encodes CASSLSGTGGSGNYEQYF.

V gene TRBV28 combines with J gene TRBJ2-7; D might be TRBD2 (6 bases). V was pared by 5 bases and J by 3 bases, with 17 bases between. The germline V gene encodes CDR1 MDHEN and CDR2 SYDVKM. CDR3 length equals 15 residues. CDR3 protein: CASSHRGIGGYEQYF. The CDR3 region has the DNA TGTGCCAGCAGTCACCGGGGGATTGGCGGCTACGAGCAGTACTTC.

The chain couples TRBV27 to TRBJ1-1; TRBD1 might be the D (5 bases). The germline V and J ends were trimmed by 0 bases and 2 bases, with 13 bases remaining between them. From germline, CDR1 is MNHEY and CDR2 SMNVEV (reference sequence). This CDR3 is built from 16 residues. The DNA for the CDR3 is TGTGCCAGCAGTTTATCATCCCAGGGACTTAACACTGAAGCTTTCTTT. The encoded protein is CASSLSSQGLNTEAFF.

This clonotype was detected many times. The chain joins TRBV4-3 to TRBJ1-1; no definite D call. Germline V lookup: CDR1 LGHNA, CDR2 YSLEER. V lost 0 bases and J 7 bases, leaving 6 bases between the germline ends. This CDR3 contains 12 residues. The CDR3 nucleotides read TGCGCCAGCAGCCAAGAGGGCGATGAAGCTTTCTTT. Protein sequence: CASSQEGDEAFF.

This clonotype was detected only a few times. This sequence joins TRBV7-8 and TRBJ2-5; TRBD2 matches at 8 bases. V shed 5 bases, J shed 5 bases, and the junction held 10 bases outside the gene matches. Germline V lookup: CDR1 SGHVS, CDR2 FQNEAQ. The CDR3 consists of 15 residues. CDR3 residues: CASSIYGGAGETQYF. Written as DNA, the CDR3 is TGTGCCAGCAGCATCTACGGGGGGGCCGGGGAGACCCAGTACTTC.

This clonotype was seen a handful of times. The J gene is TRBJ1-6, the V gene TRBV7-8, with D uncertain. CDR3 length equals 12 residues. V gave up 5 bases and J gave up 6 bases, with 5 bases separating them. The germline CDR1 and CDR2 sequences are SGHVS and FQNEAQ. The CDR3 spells CASSAGNSPLHF. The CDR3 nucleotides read TGTGCCAGCAGCGCGGGTAATTCACCCCTCCACTTT.

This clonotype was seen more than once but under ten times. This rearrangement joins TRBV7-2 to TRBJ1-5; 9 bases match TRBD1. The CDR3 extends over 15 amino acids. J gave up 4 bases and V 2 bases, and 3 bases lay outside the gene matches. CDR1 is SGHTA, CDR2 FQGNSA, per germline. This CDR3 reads CASSLNRGRNQPQHF. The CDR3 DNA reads TGTGCCAGCAGCTTAAACAGGGGGCGAAATCAGCCCCAGCATTTT.

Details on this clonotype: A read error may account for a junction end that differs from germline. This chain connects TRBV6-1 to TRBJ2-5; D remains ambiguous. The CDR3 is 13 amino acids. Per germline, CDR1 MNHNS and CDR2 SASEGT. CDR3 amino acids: CVSTRKSQETQYF. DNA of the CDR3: TGTGTCAGCACCAGGAAGTCCCAAGAGACCCAGTACTTC.

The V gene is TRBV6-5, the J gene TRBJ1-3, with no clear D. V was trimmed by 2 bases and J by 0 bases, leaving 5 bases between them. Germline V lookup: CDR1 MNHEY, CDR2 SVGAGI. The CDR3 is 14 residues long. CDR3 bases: TGTGCCAGCAGTTACCACAACTCTGGAAACACCATATATTTT. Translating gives CASSYHNSGNTIYF.

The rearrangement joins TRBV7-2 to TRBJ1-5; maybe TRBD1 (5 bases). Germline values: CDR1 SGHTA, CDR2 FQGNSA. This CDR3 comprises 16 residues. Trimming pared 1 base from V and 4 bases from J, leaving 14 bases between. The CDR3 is CASSLDQGLGNQPQHF. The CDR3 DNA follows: TGTGCCAGCAGCTTAGATCAGGGACTGGGTAATCAGCCCCAGCATTTT.